This TCR beta chain was documented in a study of T cells in Graves' hyperthyroidism and ophthalmopathy. Study observations and caveats: Most clonotypes expanded in the thyroid (above 0.001) were also present in blood. Onset of ophthalmopathy came a median around 7.1 months after the model predicted it.

The table lists this clonotype with many counts. Its antigen is still unknown. The CDR3 extends over 15 amino acids. The germline gives CDR1 LGHDT, CDR2 YNNKEL (reference sequence). Trimming pared 4 bases from V and 2 bases from J, leaving 13 bases between. RNA transcripts gave rise to amplified TCR beta CDR3 regions. Carried out on the TCR CDR3, a first-round RT-PCR used the HTBI primer set. A single record per CDR3 protein comes from TCRdb applying MiXCR to the multiplex PCR reads. The sample records 500,000 or so distinct CDR3 sequences, 15% to 20% being singletons. The receptor was isolated from a woman aged 18-29 years with Graves' ophthalmopathy. Sample: blood. The chain has TRBV3-1 and TRBJ2-3; D is ambiguous. This CDR3 reads CASSPRISVTDTQYF. The CDR3 DNA reads as TGTGCCAGCAGCCCCAGGATCAGTGTCACAGATACGCAGTATTTT.